The present T cell receptor (beta chain) was sequenced within a study of long-term antiretroviral therapy in people with HIV. The libraries were made with immunoSEQ v3.0 at survey level. The data were produced by immunoSEQ multiplex PCR, yet TCRdb's version contains in-frame clones alone and is incomplete. The sample has about 20,000 clones, around 86% seen once. Study conclusions and caveats: Although diversity increased after ART, it remained lower than in transplant donor controls.

Each donor provided at least one pre-ART PBMC sample and at least two post-ART PBMC samples. Concerning this clone: Its antigen is not known.

Here the sequenced sample was unsorted PBMCs, taken 1.8 years before starting antiretroviral therapy. This clonotype was obtained from a woman aged 25 to 39 with HIV.

CDR3 bases: TGTGCCACCAGCACCCTCCCGGGGGGGCCGGGCCTCTATGGCTACACCTTC. This encodes CATSTLPGGPGLYGYTF. The chain carries TRBV15 and TRBJ1-2, with D possibly being TRBD1 (6 bases). This CDR3 contains 17 residues. V dropped 4 bases and J dropped 4 bases, with 22 bases sitting between them. Germline V gene lookup returns CDR1 LNHNV and CDR2 YYDKDF (reference sequence).